This T cell receptor beta chain was sequenced during a study of T-cell reconstitution after alpha-beta-depleted transplantation in children. Study results and caveats: Newly produced T cells mostly accounted for T-cell counts and diversity one year post-transplant. Reportedly, only several hundred clones from non-depleted graft cells drove alpha-beta T-cell counts at about two months. Where some patients showed high TCRbeta diversity at day 60, it came from recipient T cells and thymic progenitors that had survived.

Unique molecular identifiers featured in how the TCRbeta library was prepared. TCRdb analysed the PCR reads with MiXCR anew, one entry per CDR3 protein. The sample contains roughly 670,000 distinct CDR3 sequences, roughly 14% of which appear only once. The V gene's germline CDR1 is DFQATT and CDR2 SNEGSKA (reference sequence). Germline trimming cut 7 bases from V and 8 bases from J; bases unmatched to any gene: 10. The CDR3 has 12 amino acids. As concerns this clonotype: Its antigen is unidentified.

This clonotype originated in a girl aged 2 to 9 with congenital amegakaryocytic thrombocytopenia, due to receive a stem cell transplant. Specimen: PBMCs, collected before TCRalphabeta/CD19-depleted stem cell transplant. This chain uses TRBV20-1 with TRBJ1-2; 7 nucleotides agree with TRBD1. CDR3: CSVPRDSRGYTF. The DNA of the CDR3 is TGCAGTGTCCCCCGGGACAGTAGAGGCTACACCTTC.